Reported below is one T cell receptor beta chain. What it binds is not known. TCR beta libraries were built with iRepertoire HTBI primers and Arm-PCR of CDR3 regions. TCRdb ran MiXCR on the multiplex PCR reads and lists one entry per CDR3 protein. The sample gives over 450,000 distinct CDR3 sequences, 20% to 25% of which show up once; less than 9% is in the top ten. This CDR3 has 13 amino acids. The J segment lost 3 bases and the V segment lost 5 bases, leaving 4 bases of the junction unmatched. The germline gives CDR1 LNHDA, CDR2 SQIVND (reference sequence). Documented time point: persistent/refractory GD, antithyroid drugs over 5 years with positive TRAb. PBMC-derived RNA was used for the TCR library. In each case, Graves' disease was diagnosed per American Thyroid Association guidelines. Patients came from an endocrinology department in Xi'an, China. The data were obtained in a study of regulatory T cells in long-lasting Graves disease. Study outcomes and limitations: Persistent disease favored TRBV28, TRBJ1-2 and TRBJ2-5. Graves' patients with persistent disease showed TCR diversity lower than patients newly diagnosed.

This TCR was recovered from a female donor with Graves disease. The sample consisted of peripheral blood mononuclear cells (PBMCs), taken when the disease was refractory, from a patient treated with antithyroid drugs. This chain joins TRBV19 and TRBJ2-7; 7 nucleotides agree with TRBD1. CDR3 amino acids: CASSEGQFYEQYF. The CDR3 DNA follows: TGTGCCAGTAGTGAGGGACAGTTCTACGAGCAGTACTTC. Filled out from reference TRBV19 and TRBJ2-7, the complete variable domain reads DGGITQSPKYLFRKEGQNVTLSCEQNLNHDAMYWYRQDPGQGLRLIYYSQIVNDFQKGDIAEGYSVSREKKESFPLTVTSAQKNPTAFYLCASSEGQFYEQYFGPGTRLTVT.